The rows below give T cell receptor beta chains drawn from one sample of a study of blood T cell repertoires in COVID-19. Sequencing was performed with immunoSEQ multiplex PCR; in TCRdb, only in-frame clones are kept and a portion is missing. This table holds roughly 150,000 clones, 80% to 85% found once. Sequencing was carried out using PBMCs or T cells enriched from blood (not recorded which). Receptors were obtained from a woman between 50 and 59 years old who had recovered from COVID-19. CDR3s leave out the opening cysteine and the closing phenylalanine or tryptophan. A D gene is named only where the DNA matches it firmly.

d_gene	v_gene	CDR3aa
TRBD1	TRBV11-2	ASSPQGDYGYT
.	TRBV7-2	ASSPGGDNRAWNYGYT
.	TRBV5-1	ASSLGRNGGRTDTQY
TRBD1	TRBV4-3	ASSRPGTENTEAF
.	TRBV19	ASSLQGKTTNEKLF
.	TRBV5-8	ASRERQPSSYEQY
.	TRBV7-3	ASSVQAREAF
.	TRBV7-9	ASSFPRGQETQY
.	TRBV24-1	ATSDQGTTYNEQF
.	TRBV4-2	ASSQSYAGDWTYEQY
.	TRBV3-1/TRBV3-2	ASSRRQEANIQY
.	TRBV5-6	ASRRRSGVPEAF
.	TRBV6-5	ASSYSLGQGGYT
TRBD2	TRBV7-8	ASSLRSSAPRGGTDTQY
TRBD2	TRBV19	ASRSGGKAGEQY
.	TRBV19	ASSTYNEQF
TRBD2	TRBV28	ASSFSGIARETQY
.	TRBV6-5	ASSLRQGFTGELF
TRBD2	TRBV7-2	ASTVGLADTDTQY
TRBD1	TRBV7-8	ASSLSQGESPLH
.	TRBV27	ASSFEASGTYEQY
TRBD2	TRBV7-9	ASQSASGLPINEQF
.	TRBV28	ASSRTTGLVAQY
.	TRBV7-2	ASSFSAGNEKLF
.	TRBV28	ASSLLSGGNRYEQY
TRBD1	TRBV5-1	ASSSGTGGDKNIQY